This T cell receptor beta chain was captured by sequencing in a study of blood T cell repertoires in COVID-19. Overall study: PBMCs, B-cell-depleted T cells, or T cells provided the cDNA or gDNA that made up the material.

A single count supports this clone. The germline V gene encodes CDR1 SNHLY and CDR2 FYNNEI. The CDR3 sequence is 16 residues long. The V and J ends lost 1 base and 7 bases respectively, with 19 bases between them. The assay was immunoSEQ multiplex PCR, and TCRdb's table has in-frame clones only and misses some. This table holds over 90,000 clones, about nine tenths found once. Material: peripheral blood. The receptor comes from a woman aged 45-60 years with COVID-19, enrolled during active disease. The chain is built from TRBV2 and TRBJ2-5; perhaps TRBD1 as D (6 bases). CDR3 DNA: TGTGCCAGCAGTGAAGGAGAACTAGGGGGTCTCGGGACCCAGTACTTC. It is translated as CASSEGELGGLGTQYF.